This TCR beta chain comes out of a study of blood T cell repertoires in COVID-19. Study summary: Samples of COVID-19 (acute and convalescent) were obtained from the United States, Italy and Spain.

Study processing details: Nucleated cell counts were estimated from reference gene primer amplification. TCRdb keeps only in-frame clones here, not all; method: immunoSEQ multiplex PCR. D and trimming were read from the DNA, whereas the V and J calls and clone size are those reported in that table. Counted here are 200,000 to 250,000 clones, about 91% occurring once; the ten biggest clones make up more than 1.4%. V shed 4 bases and J 2 bases; nucleotides not matched to a gene: 1. Germline CDR1 MGHDK, CDR2 SYGVNS. This CDR3 has 13 residues. Sequencing input: peripheral blood. The sequence derives from a man between 18 and 29 years old with active or convalescent COVID-19. The genes are TRBV25-1 and TRBJ2-7; 8 bases align to TRBD1. In DNA, the CDR3 is TGTGCCAGCAGTGTGACAGGGGCCTACGAGCAGTACTTC. Amino acids: CASSVTGAYEQYF.